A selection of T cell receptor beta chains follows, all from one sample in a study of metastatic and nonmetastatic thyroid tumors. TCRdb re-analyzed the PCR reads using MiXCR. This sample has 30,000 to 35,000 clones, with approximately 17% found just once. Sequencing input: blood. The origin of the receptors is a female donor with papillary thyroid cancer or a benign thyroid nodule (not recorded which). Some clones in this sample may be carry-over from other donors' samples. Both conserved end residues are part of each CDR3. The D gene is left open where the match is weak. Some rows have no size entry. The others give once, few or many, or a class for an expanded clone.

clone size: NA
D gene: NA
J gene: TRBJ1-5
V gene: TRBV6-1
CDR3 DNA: TGTGCCAGCAGCTCCCGTCCTGGTTATCGGGTTCAGCCCCAGCATTTT
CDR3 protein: CASSSRPGYRVQPQHF

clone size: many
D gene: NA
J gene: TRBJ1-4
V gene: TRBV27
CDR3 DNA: TGTGCCAGCAGTTTTTTTAAATCGGGTGAAAAACTGTTTTTT
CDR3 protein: CASSFFKSGEKLFF

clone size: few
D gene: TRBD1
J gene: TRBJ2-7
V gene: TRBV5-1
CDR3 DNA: TGCGCCAGCAGCTTGGCAGGGACAGGGGATGGGTGGGTCTACGAGCAGTACTTC
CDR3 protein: CASSLAGTGDGWVYEQYF

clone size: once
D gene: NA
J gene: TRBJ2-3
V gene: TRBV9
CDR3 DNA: TGTGCCAGCAGCGCTCTCCTGGGGCGGGGTACGCAGTATTTT
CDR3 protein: CASSALLGRGTQYF

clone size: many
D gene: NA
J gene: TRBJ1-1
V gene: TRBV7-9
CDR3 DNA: TGTGCCAGCAGCCTCCGGGCCGACACTGAAGCTTTCTTT
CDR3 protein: CASSLRADTEAFF

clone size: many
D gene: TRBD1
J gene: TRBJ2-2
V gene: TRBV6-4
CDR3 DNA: TGTGCCAGCAGTGACTCGGGACAGGGGACTCACACCGGGGAGCTGTTTTTT
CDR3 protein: CASSDSGQGTHTGELFF

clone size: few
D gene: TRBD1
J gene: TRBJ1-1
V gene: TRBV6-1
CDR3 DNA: TGTGCCAGCAGCCGTGACAGGGTCTTTGTTTTCTTT
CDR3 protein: CASSRDRVFVFF

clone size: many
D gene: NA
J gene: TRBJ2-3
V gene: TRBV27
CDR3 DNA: TGTGCCAGCAGTACGAGCAGGCGCACAGATACGCAGTATTTT
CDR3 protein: CASSTSRRTDTQYF

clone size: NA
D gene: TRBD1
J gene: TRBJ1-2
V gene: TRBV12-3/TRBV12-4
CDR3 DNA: TGTGCCAGCAGTGACAGGGGACGAGGCTACACCTTC
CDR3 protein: CASSDRGRGYTF

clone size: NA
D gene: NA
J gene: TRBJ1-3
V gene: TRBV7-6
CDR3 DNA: TGTGCCAGCAGCCTTACAGTGTTTTCTGGAAACACCATATATTTT
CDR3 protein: CASSLTVFSGNTIYF

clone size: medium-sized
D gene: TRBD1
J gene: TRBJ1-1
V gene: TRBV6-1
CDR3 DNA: TGTGCCAGCGGTCATAACAGGGGGAAGAACACTGAAGCTTTCTTT
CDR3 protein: CASGHNRGKNTEAFF

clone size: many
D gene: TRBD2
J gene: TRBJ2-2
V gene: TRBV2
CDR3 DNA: TGTGCCAGCAGCGGGGGGGGGGCCGGGGAGCTGTTTTTT
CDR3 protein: CASSGGGAGELFF

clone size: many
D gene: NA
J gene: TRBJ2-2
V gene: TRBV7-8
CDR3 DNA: TGTGCCAGCAGCTTAGTTGAGGTAGCCGGGGAGCTGTTTTTT
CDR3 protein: CASSLVEVAGELFF

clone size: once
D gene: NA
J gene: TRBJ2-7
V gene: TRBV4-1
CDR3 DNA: TGCGCCAGCAGCCAGGGGCGGGGACAGTACTTC
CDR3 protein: CASSQGRGQYF

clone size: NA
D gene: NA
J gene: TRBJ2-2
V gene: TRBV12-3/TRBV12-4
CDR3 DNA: TGTGCCAGTAGTTCCCGAGATATGGGTAGTTGGACCGGGGAGCTGTTTTTT
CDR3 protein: CASSSRDMGSWTGELFF

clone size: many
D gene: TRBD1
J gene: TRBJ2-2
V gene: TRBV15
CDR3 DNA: TGTGCCACCAGGAACCCGGGACAGGGGAACACCGGGGAGCTGTTTTTT
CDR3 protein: CATRNPGQGNTGELFF

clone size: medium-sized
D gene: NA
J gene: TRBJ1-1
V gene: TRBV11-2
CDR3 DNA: TGTGCCAGCAGCCAACGCCGGGCCGGGAACACTGAAGCTTTCTTT
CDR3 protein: CASSQRRAGNTEAFF

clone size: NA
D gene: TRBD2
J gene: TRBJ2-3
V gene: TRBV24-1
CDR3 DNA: TGTGCCACCGGGGGGGTAACAGATACGCAGTATTTT
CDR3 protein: CATGGVTDTQYF

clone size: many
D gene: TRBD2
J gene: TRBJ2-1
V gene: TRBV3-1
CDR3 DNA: TGTGCCAGCAGCCAACGACTAGCGGGAGCGGATGAGCAGTTCTTC
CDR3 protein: CASSQRLAGADEQFF

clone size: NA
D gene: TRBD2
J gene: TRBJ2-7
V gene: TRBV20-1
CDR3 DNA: TGCAGTGCCCCCAGGGGACTAGCGGATCCCTCCTACGAGCAGTACTTC
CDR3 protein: CSAPRGLADPSYEQYF

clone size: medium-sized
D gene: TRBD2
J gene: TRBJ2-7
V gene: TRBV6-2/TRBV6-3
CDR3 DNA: TGTGCCAGCAGCCAGAGACTAGCGGGAGGAGGCGAGCAGTACTTC
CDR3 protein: CASSQRLAGGGEQYF

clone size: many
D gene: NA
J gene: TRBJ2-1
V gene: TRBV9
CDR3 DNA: TGTGCCAGCAGCGTAGAATCGGTGCAGGCCTCCTACAATGAGCAGTTCTTC
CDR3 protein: CASSVESVQASYNEQFF